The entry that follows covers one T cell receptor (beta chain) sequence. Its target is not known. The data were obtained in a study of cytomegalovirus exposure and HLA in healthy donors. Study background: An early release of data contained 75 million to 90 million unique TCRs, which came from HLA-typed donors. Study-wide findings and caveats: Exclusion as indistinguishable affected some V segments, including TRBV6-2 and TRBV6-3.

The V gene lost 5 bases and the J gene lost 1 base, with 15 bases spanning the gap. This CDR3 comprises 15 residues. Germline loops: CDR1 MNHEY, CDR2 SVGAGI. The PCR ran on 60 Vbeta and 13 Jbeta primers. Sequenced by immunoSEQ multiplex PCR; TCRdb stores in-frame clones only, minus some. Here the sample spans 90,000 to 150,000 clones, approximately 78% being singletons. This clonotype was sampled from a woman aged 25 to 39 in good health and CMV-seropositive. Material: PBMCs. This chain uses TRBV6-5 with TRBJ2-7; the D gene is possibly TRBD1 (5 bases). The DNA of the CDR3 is TGTGCCAGCAGTGTCGAGCTTGGACAATCCTACGAGCAGTACTTC. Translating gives CASSVELGQSYEQYF.